The T cell receptor beta chain under discussion was sequenced for a study of shared T cell receptors in the human thymus. This clone has just one count. TCRdb's table, derived via immunoSEQ multiplex PCR, lists solely in-frame clones and lacks some. The sample has about 380,000 clones; approximately 95% are singletons. Germline values: CDR1 SGHTA, CDR2 FQGNSA. The CDR3 has 15 amino acids. V was clipped by 4 bases and J by 2 bases, with 15 bases between them. This chain connects TRBV7-2 to TRBJ2-7; D gene uncertain. The sequencing input was thymocytes. This sequence originates from a human donor. The CDR3, as DNA: TGTGCCAGCAGCTCCCACACGTTGTTAACCTACGAGCAGTACTTC. It is translated as CASSSHTLLTYEQYF.